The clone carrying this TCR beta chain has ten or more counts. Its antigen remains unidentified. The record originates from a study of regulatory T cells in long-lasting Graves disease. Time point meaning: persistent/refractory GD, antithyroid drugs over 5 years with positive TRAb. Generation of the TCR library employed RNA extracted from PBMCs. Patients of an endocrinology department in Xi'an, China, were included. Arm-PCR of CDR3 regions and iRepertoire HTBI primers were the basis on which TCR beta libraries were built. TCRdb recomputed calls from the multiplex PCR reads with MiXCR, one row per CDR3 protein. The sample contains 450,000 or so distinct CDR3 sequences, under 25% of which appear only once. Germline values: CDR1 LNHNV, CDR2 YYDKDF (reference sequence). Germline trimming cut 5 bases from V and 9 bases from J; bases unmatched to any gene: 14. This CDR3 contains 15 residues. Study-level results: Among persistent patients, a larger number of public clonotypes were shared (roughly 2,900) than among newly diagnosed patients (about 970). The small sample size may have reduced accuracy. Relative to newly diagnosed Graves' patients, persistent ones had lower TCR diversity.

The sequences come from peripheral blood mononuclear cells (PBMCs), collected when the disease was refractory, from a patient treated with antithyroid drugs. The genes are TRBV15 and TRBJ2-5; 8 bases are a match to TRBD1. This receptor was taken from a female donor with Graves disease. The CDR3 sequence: CATSGTRDRPVSQYF. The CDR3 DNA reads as TGTGCCACCAGCGGTACCCGGGACAGGCCGGTGTCCCAGTACTTC.